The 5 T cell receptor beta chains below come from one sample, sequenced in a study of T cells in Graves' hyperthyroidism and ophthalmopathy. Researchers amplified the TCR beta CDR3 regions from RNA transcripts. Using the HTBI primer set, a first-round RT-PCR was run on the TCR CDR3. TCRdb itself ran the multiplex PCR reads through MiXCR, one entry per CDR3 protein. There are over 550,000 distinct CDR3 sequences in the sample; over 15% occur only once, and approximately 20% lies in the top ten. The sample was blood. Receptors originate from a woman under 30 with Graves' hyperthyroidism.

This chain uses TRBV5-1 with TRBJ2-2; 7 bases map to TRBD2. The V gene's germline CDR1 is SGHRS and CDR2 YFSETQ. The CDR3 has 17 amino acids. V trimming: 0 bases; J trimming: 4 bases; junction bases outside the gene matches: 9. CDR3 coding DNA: TGCGCCAGCAGCTTGGCCGTCCGGGGGGATCTCACCGGGGAGCTGTTTTTT. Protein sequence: CASSLAVRGDLTGELFF.

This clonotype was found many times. The CDR3 nucleotides are TGTGCCAGCAGTGATCAGCCATATGGCTACACCTTC. Translated: CASSDQPYGYTF. The J gene is TRBJ1-2, the V gene TRBV2; no clear D gene. Trimming left V 3 bases short and J 5 bases short, with 7 bases between. This CDR3 is 12 amino acids long. CDR1 SNHLY and CDR2 FYNNEI come from the germline V gene.

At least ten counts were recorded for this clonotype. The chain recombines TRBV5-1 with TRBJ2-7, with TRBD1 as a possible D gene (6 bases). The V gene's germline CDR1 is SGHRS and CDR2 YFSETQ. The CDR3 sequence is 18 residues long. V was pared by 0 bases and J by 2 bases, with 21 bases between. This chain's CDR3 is CASSLAGQGREWTYEQYF. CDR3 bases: TGCGCCAGCAGCTTGGCGGGGCAGGGGCGAGAATGGACCTACGAGCAGTACTTC.

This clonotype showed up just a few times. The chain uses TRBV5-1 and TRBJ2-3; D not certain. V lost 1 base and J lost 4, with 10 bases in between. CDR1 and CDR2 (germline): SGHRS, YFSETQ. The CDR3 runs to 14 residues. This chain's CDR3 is CASSLWQTPDTQYF. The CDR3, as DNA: TGCGCCAGCAGCTTGTGGCAGACCCCAGATACGCAGTATTTT.

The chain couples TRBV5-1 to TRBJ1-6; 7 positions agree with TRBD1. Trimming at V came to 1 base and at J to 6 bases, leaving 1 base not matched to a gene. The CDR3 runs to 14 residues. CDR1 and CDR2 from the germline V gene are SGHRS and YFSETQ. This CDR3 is CASSLQGGNSPLHF. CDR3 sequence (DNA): TGCGCCAGCAGCTTGCAGGGGGGTAATTCACCCCTCCACTTT. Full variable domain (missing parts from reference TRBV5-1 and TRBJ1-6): KAGVTQTPRYLIKTRGQQVTLSCSPISGHRSVSWYQQTPGQGLQFLFEYFSETQRNKGNFPGRFSGRQFSNSRSEMNVSTLELGDSALYLCASSLQGGNSPLHFGNGTRLTVT.